Each of the 29 T cell receptor beta chains below was sequenced from the same sample in a study of blood T cell repertoires in COVID-19. Measured with immunoSEQ multiplex PCR; TCRdb has only the in-frame clones, and not every one. The repertoire has some 240,000 clones, approximately 89% of them found once; the top ten carry about 4.5%. What was sequenced was peripheral blood. All receptors derive from a woman aged 40 to 50 who had recovered from COVID-19.

This rearrangement joins TRBV6-1 to TRBJ2-2; the D gene is possibly TRBD1 (6 bases). The CDR3 is 14 residues long. V was shortened by 2 bases and J by 4 bases, with 8 bases between the two germline ends. Germline lookup yields CDR1 MNHNS and CDR2 SASEGT. This CDR3 is CASSERQATGELFF. Here the CDR3 DNA reads TGTGCCAGCAGTGAAAGACAGGCCACCGGGGAGCTGTTTTTT.

V and J are TRBV19 and TRBJ1-2, with 7 nucleotides matching TRBD1. CDR1 is LNHDA, CDR2 SQIVND, per germline (reference sequence). The CDR3 contains 15 residues. The V segment lost 4 bases and the J segment 2 bases; nucleotides outside the gene matches: 7. The DNA of the CDR3 is TGTGCCAGTAGTAACAACAGGGGTGGCAACTATGGCTACACCTTC. Amino acid sequence: CASSNNRGGNYGYTF.

This chain uses TRBV9 with TRBJ2-3, with TRBD2 matching over 8 bases. The CDR3 totals 15 residues. Germline CDR1 SGDLS, CDR2 YYNGEE. Germline trimming cut 2 bases from V and 5 bases from J; bases unmatched to any gene: 7. The CDR3 DNA is TGTGCCAGCAGCGTTAAGGGACTAGGGATAGATACGCAGTATTTT. It yields the protein CASSVKGLGIDTQYF.

This chain connects TRBV5-1 to TRBJ2-1; TRBD2 might be the D (5 bases). Trimming left V 4 bases short and J 8 bases short, with 16 bases between. Germline V CDR1 and CDR2: SGHRS, YFSETQ. The CDR3 is 14 amino acids. CDR3 region: CASSPTVTNYEQFF. The CDR3 DNA is TGCGCCAGCAGCCCGACTGTGACTAATTATGAGCAGTTCTTC.

The CDR3 sequence is CASSSPGLAAAEQYF. CDR3 sequence (DNA): TGCGCCAGCAGCTCCCCGGGACTAGCGGCAGCCGAGCAGTACTTC. The chain couples TRBV5-1 to TRBJ2-7, with 11 bases lining up with TRBD2. Germline CDR1 and CDR2: SGHRS and YFSETQ. V shed 3 bases, J shed 6 bases, and the junction held 8 bases outside the gene matches. The length of the CDR3 is 15 residues. Filled out from reference TRBV5-1 and TRBJ2-7, the complete variable domain reads KAGVTQTPRYLIKTRGQQVTLSCSPISGHRSVSWYQQTPGQGLQFLFEYFSETQRNKGNFPGRFSGRQFSNSRSEMNVSTLELGDSALYLCASSSPGLAAAEQYFGPGTRLTVT.

This clone is a singleton in its sample. The rearrangement links TRBV14 to TRBJ2-7; 7 positions match TRBD2. Per the germline V gene, CDR1 is SGHDN and CDR2 is FVKESK. The CDR3 length is 13 residues. Trimming took 4 bases from V and 9 from J; bases not matched to a gene: 9. CDR3 coding DNA: TGTGCCAGCAGCCCTAGGGAGGGTGAAGGGCAGTACTTC. This codes for CASSPREGEGQYF.

The CDR3: CASSQPLAGGFKAKNIQYF. For the CDR3, the DNA is TGCGCCAGCAGCCAACCACTAGCGGGGGGATTCAAAGCCAAAAACATTCAGTACTTC. The chain employs TRBV4-1 and TRBJ2-4; 12 positions agree with TRBD2. V lost 2 bases and J lost 0; bases outside the gene matches: 8. The germline V gene has CDR1 MGHRA and CDR2 YSYEKL. The CDR3 consists of 19 residues.

The chain has TRBV6-1 and TRBJ1-1; D is perhaps TRBD1 (5 bases). This CDR3 contains 14 residues. Germline V CDR1 and CDR2: MNHNS, SASEGT. Between the trimmed V and J ends, which lost 4 bases and 4 bases, there was a span of 13 bases. The CDR3 DNA reads TGTGCCAGCAGTGTAGCGAGGAGGGGCACTGAAGCTTTCTTT. Translated, it gives CASSVARRGTEAFF.

This clone appeared once. The chain combines TRBV27 with TRBJ1-6; TRBD1 matches 8 bases. V shed 4 bases and J 7 bases; nucleotides not matched to a gene: 3. The CDR3 runs to 14 residues. Germline values: CDR1 MNHEY, CDR2 SMNVEV (reference sequence). The CDR3: CASSSGQENSPLHF. The CDR3 DNA reads TGTGCCAGCAGTTCGGGACAGGAAAATTCACCCCTCCACTTT.

This clone was detected only once. This chain links TRBV7-3 with TRBJ2-6; D is unresolved. The CDR3 contains 16 residues. The V gene lost 5 bases and the J gene lost 0 bases, with 11 bases spanning the gap. From germline, CDR1 is SGHTA and CDR2 FQGTGA. This CDR3 reads CASSENLNSGANVLTF. Here the CDR3 DNA reads TGTGCCAGCAGCGAAAACCTAAACTCTGGGGCCAACGTCCTGACTTTC.

The V call is TRBV7-3, the J call TRBJ2-2; 11 bases are a match to TRBD1. V trimming: 5 bases; J trimming: 4 bases; junction bases outside the gene matches: 6. The CDR3 runs 16 residues. Germline CDR1 is SGHTA and CDR2 is FQGTGA. This CDR3 is CASSLGTGGPTGELFF. The DNA of the CDR3 is TGTGCCAGCAGCCTCGGGACAGGGGGTCCCACCGGGGAGCTGTTTTTT.

This chain links TRBV28 with TRBJ2-5, with 9 nucleotides matching TRBD2. This CDR3 comprises 15 residues. V shed 6 bases, J shed 5 bases, and the junction held 10 bases outside the gene matches. Germline values: CDR1 MDHEN, CDR2 SYDVKM. CDR3 in amino acids: CASRLAGTSSETQYF. CDR3 bases: TGTGCCAGCAGGCTAGCCGGGACTAGCAGTGAGACCCAGTACTTC.

This chain uses TRBV28 with TRBJ1-5; D might be TRBD1 (6 bases). The CDR3 runs 15 residues. The V gene lost 2 bases and the J gene lost 4 bases, with 12 bases spanning the gap. Germline V CDR1 and CDR2: MDHEN, SYDVKM. CDR3: CASSLQGQSNQPQHF. CDR3 DNA sequence: TGTGCCAGCAGTTTACAAGGACAGTCGAATCAGCCCCAGCATTTT.

The rearrangement uses TRBV27 and TRBJ2-5, with TRBD2 matching over 9 bases. The CDR3 totals 13 residues. With V trimmed by 4 bases and J by 10 bases, 7 bases remained unmatched. Per germline, CDR1 MNHEY and CDR2 SMNVEV (reference sequence). This CDR3 reads CASSSSGGNGQYF. CDR3 coding DNA: TGTGCCAGCAGTTCAAGCGGGGGGAATGGCCAGTACTTC.

The CDR3 bases are TGTGCCAGCAGCTTGAGTAGCAATCAGCCCCAGCATTTT. It translates to CASSLSSNQPQHF. The chain joins TRBV7-9 to TRBJ1-5, with no clear D. The germline V gene has CDR1 SEHNR and CDR2 FQNEAQ (reference sequence). The V end was cut by 3 bases, the J end by 0 bases, with 3 bases between. The CDR3 sequence is 13 residues long.

The chain is built from TRBV2 and TRBJ2-3; the D gene is possibly TRBD1 (5 bases). The CDR3 consists of 14 residues. In germline, CDR1 is SNHLY, CDR2 FYNNEI. V was trimmed by 2 bases and J by 5 bases, leaving 11 bases between them. CDR3 amino acids: CASSEQGSGDTQYF. The CDR3 DNA follows: TGTGCCAGCAGTGAACAGGGTTCGGGAGATACGCAGTATTTT.

CDR3 sequence reads: CASKEYPNYGYTF. The CDR3 region has the DNA TGTGCCAGCAAGGAGTACCCTAACTATGGCTACACCTTC. The J gene is TRBJ1-2, the V gene TRBV2; no clear D. V gave up 7 bases and J gave up 0 bases, with 9 bases separating them. Germline CDR1 is SNHLY and CDR2 is FYNNEI. The CDR3 extends over 13 amino acids.

The chain links TRBV5-1 to TRBJ2-1; possibly TRBD2 for D (5 bases). The CDR3 extends over 16 amino acids. Trimming removed 0 bases at V and 0 bases at J, with 10 bases between. Germline CDR1 reads SGHRS; CDR2 reads YFSETQ. The CDR3 is CASSLGGSSSYNEQFF. CDR3 DNA sequence: TGCGCCAGCAGCTTGGGAGGGAGTAGCTCCTACAATGAGCAGTTCTTC.

Regarding this clone: Other DNA sequences in this specimen translate into the identical CDR3. The chain couples TRBV3-1 (or the pseudogene TRBV3-2) to TRBJ1-3; D is ambiguous. Trimming cost V 4 bases and J 0 bases, with 7 bases left between them. This CDR3 comprises 14 residues. Germline V lookup: CDR1 LGHDT, CDR2 YNNKEL (reference sequence). The CDR3 DNA is TGTGCCAGCAGCCGCGGCCACTCTGGAAACACCATATATTTT. Its translation is CASSRGHSGNTIYF.

This sequence joins TRBV11-2 and TRBJ2-7, with TRBD1 identical over 12 bases. The CDR3 is made up of 14 amino acids. With V trimmed by 4 bases and J by 7 bases, 5 bases remained unmatched. The germline V gene has CDR1 SGHAT and CDR2 FQNNGV. CDR3 DNA: TGTGCCAGCAGCTCCGGGACAGGGGGCATTGAGCAGTACTTC. Protein product: CASSSGTGGIEQYF.

The CDR3 region is CASSLTSGTNTGELFF. CDR3 sequence (DNA): TGTGCCAGCAGCTTAACCTCCGGGACAAACACCGGGGAGCTGTTTTTT. This chain connects TRBV7-9 to TRBJ2-2, with a tentative D call TRBD1 (6 bases). CDR3 length: 16 residues. The V end lost 2 bases, the J end lost 2 bases, and 12 bases lay between the germline ends. Germline V gives CDR1 SEHNR, CDR2 FQNEAQ (reference sequence).

As to this clone: The missing conserved phenylalanine or tryptophan at the end of this CDR3 makes a read error likely. The limits of the CDR3 on the DNA are not certain, so only TCRdb's listed CDR3 is given. The chain couples TRBV6-4 to TRBJ1-4; the table names TRBD1, a call not compared with the DNA. The CDR3 is 12 residues long, ends included. Looked up from germline, CDR1 is MRHNA and CDR2 is SNTAGT. This CDR3 reads CASSDSPRGGWC.

The gene calls are TRBV4-1 and TRBJ2-1; D is undetermined. Between the trimmed V and J ends, which lost 0 bases and 2 bases, there was a span of 5 bases. CDR1 and CDR2 (germline): MGHRA, YSYEKL. This CDR3 is 14 amino acids long. The DNA of the CDR3 is TGCGCCAGCAGCCAAGATGCGACCTACAATGAGCAGTTCTTC. It specifies CASSQDATYNEQFF.

The J gene is TRBJ1-1, the V gene TRBV6-5; D is possibly TRBD1 (5 bases). Germline-derived CDR1 and CDR2 are MNHEY and SVGAGI. CDR3 length: 16 residues. The V end was cut by 0 bases, the J end by 11 bases, with 22 bases between. The CDR3 DNA sequence: TGTGCCAGCAGTTACTCAGGAACGGGTTCGGTCAAGGGGGCTTTCTTT. Its translation is CASSYSGTGSVKGAFF.

In this sample, this clone turned up once. The chain has TRBV9 and TRBJ1-1; 7 nucleotides agree with TRBD1. V dropped 1 base and J dropped 1; count of bases not matched to a gene: 1. CDR1 is SGDLS, CDR2 YYNGEE, per germline. The CDR3 contains 14 residues. The CDR3 loop reads CASSVSGGNTEAFF. The CDR3 nucleotides are TGTGCCAGCAGCGTATCAGGGGGGAACACTGAAGCTTTCTTT.

This chain joins TRBV15 and TRBJ2-2, with TRBD2 identical over 12 bases. Germline loops: CDR1 LNHNV, CDR2 YYDKDF (reference sequence). This CDR3 is 19 amino acids long. J lost 7 bases, V lost 1 base, and 13 bases had no gene match. In DNA, the CDR3 is TGTGCCACCAGCAGAGGTGGACTAGCGGGATCCCGGGTGGACGGGGAGCTGTTTTTT. This encodes CATSRGGLAGSRVDGELFF. The full variable domain, its missing parts supplied by reference TRBV15 and TRBJ2-2, is DAMVIQNPRYQVTQFGKPVTLSCSQTLNHNVMYWYQQKSSQAPKLLFHYYDKDFNNEADTPDNFQSRRPNTSFCFLDIRSPGLGDTAMYLCATSRGGLAGSRVDGELFFGEGSRLTVL.

This chain links TRBV11-2 with TRBJ2-3; 13 bases agree with TRBD2. Trimming took 6 bases from V and 6 from J; bases not matched to a gene: 0. Looked up from germline, CDR1 is SGHAT and CDR2 is FQNNGV. The CDR3 has 13 amino acids. The CDR3 DNA is TGTGCCAGCAGACTAGCGGGAGGGGATACGCAGTATTTT. Translating it yields CASRLAGGDTQYF.

This chain uses TRBV19 with TRBJ1-2; TRBD1 aligns across 7 bases. The V and J ends lost 0 bases and 4 bases, in that order; junction bases with no gene match: 5. Germline CDR1 and CDR2: LNHDA and SQIVND (reference sequence). The CDR3 consists of 15 residues. CDR3 DNA: TGTGCCAGTAGTATAGACGGACAGGCAGCCTATGGCTACACCTTC. Translated: CASSIDGQAAYGYTF.

The rearrangement links TRBV4-1 to TRBJ2-3; D may be TRBD2 (7 bases). Germline values: CDR1 MGHRA, CDR2 YSYEKL. The length of the CDR3 is 15 residues. V lost 4 bases and J 6 bases, leaving 17 bases between the germline ends. CDR3 nucleotides: TGCGCCAGCAGCCCAATCGGGGGGCCGTCTGATACGCAGTATTTT. The encoded protein is CASSPIGGPSDTQYF.